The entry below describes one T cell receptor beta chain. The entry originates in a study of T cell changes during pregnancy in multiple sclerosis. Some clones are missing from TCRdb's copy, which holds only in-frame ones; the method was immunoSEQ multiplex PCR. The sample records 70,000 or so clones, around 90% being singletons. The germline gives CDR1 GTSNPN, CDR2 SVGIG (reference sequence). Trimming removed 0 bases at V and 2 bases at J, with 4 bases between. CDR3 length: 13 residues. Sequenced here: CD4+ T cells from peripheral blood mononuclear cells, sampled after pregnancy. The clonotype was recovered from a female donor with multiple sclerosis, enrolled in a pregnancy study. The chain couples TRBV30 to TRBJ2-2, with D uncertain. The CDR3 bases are TGTGCCTGGAGTGTAGCAAACACCGGGGAGCTGTTTTTT. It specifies CAWSVANTGELFF.